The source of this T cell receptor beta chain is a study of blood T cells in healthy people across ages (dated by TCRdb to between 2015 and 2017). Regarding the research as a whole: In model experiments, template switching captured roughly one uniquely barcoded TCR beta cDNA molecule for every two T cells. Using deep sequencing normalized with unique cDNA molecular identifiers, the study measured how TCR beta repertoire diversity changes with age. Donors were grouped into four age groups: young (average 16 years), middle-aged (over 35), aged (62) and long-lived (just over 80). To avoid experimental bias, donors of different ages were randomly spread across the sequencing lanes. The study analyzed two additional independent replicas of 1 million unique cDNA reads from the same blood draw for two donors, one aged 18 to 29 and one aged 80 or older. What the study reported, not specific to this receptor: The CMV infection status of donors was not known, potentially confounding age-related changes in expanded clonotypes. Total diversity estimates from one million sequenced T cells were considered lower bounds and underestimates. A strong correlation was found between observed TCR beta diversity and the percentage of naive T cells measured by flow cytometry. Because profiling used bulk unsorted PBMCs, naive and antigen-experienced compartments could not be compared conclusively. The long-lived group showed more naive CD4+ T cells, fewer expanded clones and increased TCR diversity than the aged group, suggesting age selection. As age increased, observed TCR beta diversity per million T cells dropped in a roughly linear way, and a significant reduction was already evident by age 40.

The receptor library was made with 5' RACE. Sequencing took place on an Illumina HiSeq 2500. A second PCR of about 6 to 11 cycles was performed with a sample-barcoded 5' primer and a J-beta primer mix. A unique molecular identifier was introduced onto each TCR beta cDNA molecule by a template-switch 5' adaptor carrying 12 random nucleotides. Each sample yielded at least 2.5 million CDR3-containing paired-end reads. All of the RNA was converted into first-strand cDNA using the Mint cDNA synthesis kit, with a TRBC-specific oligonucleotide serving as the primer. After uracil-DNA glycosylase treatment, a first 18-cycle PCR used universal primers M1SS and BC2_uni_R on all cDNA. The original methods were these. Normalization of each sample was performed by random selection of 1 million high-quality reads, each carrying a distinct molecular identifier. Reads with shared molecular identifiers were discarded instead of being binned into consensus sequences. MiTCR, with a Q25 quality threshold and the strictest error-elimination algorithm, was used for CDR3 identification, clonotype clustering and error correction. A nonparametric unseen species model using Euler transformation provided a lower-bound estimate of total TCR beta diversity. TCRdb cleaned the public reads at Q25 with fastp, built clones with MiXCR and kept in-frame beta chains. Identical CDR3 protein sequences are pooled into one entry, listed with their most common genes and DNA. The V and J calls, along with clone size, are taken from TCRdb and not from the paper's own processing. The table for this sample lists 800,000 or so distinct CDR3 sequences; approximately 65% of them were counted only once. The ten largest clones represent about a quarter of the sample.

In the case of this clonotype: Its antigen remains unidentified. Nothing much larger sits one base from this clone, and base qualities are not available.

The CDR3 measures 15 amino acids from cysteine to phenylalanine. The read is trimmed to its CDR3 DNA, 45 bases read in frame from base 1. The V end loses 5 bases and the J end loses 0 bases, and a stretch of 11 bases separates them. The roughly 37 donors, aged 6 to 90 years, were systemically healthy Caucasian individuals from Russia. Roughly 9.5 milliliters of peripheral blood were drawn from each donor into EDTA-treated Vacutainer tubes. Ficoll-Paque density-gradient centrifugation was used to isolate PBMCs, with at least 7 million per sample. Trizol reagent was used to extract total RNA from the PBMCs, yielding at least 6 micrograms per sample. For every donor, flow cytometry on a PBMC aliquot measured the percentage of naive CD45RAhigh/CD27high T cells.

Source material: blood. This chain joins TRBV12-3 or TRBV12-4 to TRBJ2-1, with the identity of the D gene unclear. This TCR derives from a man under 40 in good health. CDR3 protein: CASSPSWGSYNEQFF. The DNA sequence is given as TGTGCCAGCAGTCCCAGCTGGGGCTCCTACAATGAGCAGTTCTTC.